The 9 T cell receptor beta chains below come from one sample, sequenced in a study of breast tumors, draining lymph nodes, adjacent tissues. MiXCR, applied by TCRdb to the multiplex PCR reads, yields one record per CDR3 protein. The table includes approximately 15,000 distinct CDR3 sequences, roughly 52% detected once. Sequenced input: tumor-adjacent breast tissue. The origin of the receptors is a female donor with breast cancer. Some clones in this sample may be carry-over from other donors' samples.

V is TRBV25-1 and J is TRBJ2-7; TRBD2 matches 13 bases. J was trimmed by 3 bases and V by 3 bases; bases with no gene match: 5. CDR1 and CDR2 from the germline V gene are MGHDK and SYGVNS. CDR3 length: 16 residues. The CDR3 DNA reads TGTGCCAGCAGTGATCCGGGACTAGCGGGAAACTACGAGCAGTACTTC. This codes for CASSDPGLAGNYEQYF.

The table lists this clonotype with a few counts. This rearrangement joins TRBV20-1 to TRBJ2-1; TRBD2 matches at 10 bases. CDR3 length equals 13 residues. Trimming removed 5 bases from V and 6 bases from J; junction bases left unmatched: 4. Germline V gene data show CDR1 as DFQATT and CDR2 as SNEGSKA (reference sequence). CDR3: CSAYASGSNEQFF. In nucleotides, the CDR3 is TGCAGTGCTTATGCTAGCGGGAGCAATGAGCAGTTCTTC.

The CDR3 is CASSQGTYEQYF. The CDR3 region has the DNA TGCGCCAGCAGCCAAGGGACCTACGAGCAGTACTTC. The chain is built from TRBV4-1 and TRBJ2-7, with no clear D. Germline loops: CDR1 MGHRA, CDR2 YSYEKL. This CDR3 has 12 amino acids. The ends were cut back, 1 base at V and 2 bases at J, with 3 bases in the middle.

The J gene is TRBJ1-6, the V gene TRBV9; no reliable D call. Germline CDR1 reads SGDLS; CDR2 reads YYNGEE. Trimming took 3 bases from V and 10 from J, leaving 11 bases between them. This CDR3 is built from 13 residues. The CDR3 bases are TGTGCCAGCAGCGCAGACGGGTTGTCACCCCTCCACTTT. It yields the protein CASSADGLSPLHF.

V and J are TRBV5-1 and TRBJ2-5; 9 nucleotides line up with TRBD2. J was trimmed by 4 bases and V by 3 bases; bases with no gene match: 7. The CDR3 loop spans 15 amino acids. Germline assignment: CDR1 SGHRS and CDR2 YFSETQ. CDR3 nucleotides: TGCGCCAGCAGCTCCTTAGCGGGGGCCGCAGAGACCCAGTACTTC. Translation gives CASSSLAGAAETQYF.

Remarks on this clonotype: The CDR3 carries no conserved terminal phenylalanine or tryptophan, so it likely arises from a read error. The limits of the CDR3 on the DNA are not certain, so only TCRdb's listed CDR3 is given. The genes are TRBV7-2 and TRBJ1-2. Germline CDR1 SGHTA, CDR2 FQGNSA. A total of 8 residues make up the CDR3, ends included. CDR3 amino acids: CASSLEFL.

The V and J genes are TRBV9 and TRBJ2-5; 9 bases line up with TRBD2. The CDR3 sequence is 16 residues long. The germline V gene encodes CDR1 SGDLS and CDR2 YYNGEE. The trim removed 4 bases at V and 5 bases at J, leaving 12 bases unmatched. CDR3 in amino acids: CASSPSGTSQGETQYF. DNA for the CDR3: TGTGCCAGCAGCCCGTCCGGGACTAGCCAGGGTGAGACCCAGTACTTC. The full variable domain, rest sourced from reference TRBV9 and TRBJ2-5, is DSGVTQTPKHLITATGQRVTLRCSPRSGDLSVYWYQQSLDQGLQFLIQYYNGEERAKGNILERFSAQQFPDLHSELNLSSLELGDSALYFCASSPSGTSQGETQYFGPGTRLLVL.

The rearrangement uses TRBV10-2 and TRBJ1-6; TRBD1 aligns across 9 bases. This CDR3 spans 15 amino acids. With 3 bases clipped from V and 5 bases from J, the junction kept 2 bases outside the gene matches. Germline assignment: CDR1 WSHSY and CDR2 SAAADI. CDR3 DNA: TGCGCCAGCAGTGAACAGGGGGCAAATAATTCACCCCTCCACTTT. This codes for CASSEQGANNSPLHF.

This chain links TRBV10-3 with TRBJ2-1, with 8 bases that match TRBD2. CDR1 and CDR2 from the germline V gene are ENHRY and SYGVKD. V dropped 3 bases and J dropped 3; count of bases not matched to a gene: 4. The CDR3 has 15 amino acids. The CDR3 nucleotides are TGTGCCATCAGTGACCCGGGACTAGGCTACAATGAGCAGTTCTTC. It codes for CAISDPGLGYNEQFF.